These 8 T cell receptor beta chains share one sample of origin, sequenced in a study of blood T cells in healthy people across ages. Using a J-beta primer mix together with a sample-barcoded 5' primer, a second PCR was run for about 6 to 11 cycles. Using its own MiXCR run on the 5' RACE reads, TCRdb lists one record per CDR3 protein. This sample has roughly 1.5 million distinct CDR3 sequences, with 40% to 45% found just once. The sequenced sample consisted of blood. The receptors originated from a woman aged 18-30 years in good health.

V and J are TRBV29-1 and TRBJ2-7, with a possible D match to TRBD1 (6 bases). Trimming removed 8 bases at V and 3 bases at J, with 17 bases between. This CDR3 has 13 residues. Germline-derived CDR1 and CDR2 are SQVTM and ANQGSEA. CDR3 residues: CSQEARGIYEQYF. CDR3 nucleotide sequence: TGCAGCCAGGAGGCCAGGGGAATCTACGAGCAGTACTTC.

In its sample, this clonotype was seen a few times. The chain combines TRBV7-2 with TRBJ2-4; no clear D gene. Trimming took off 5 bases at V and 5 bases at J, with 13 bases between the two ends. The germline gives CDR1 SGHTA, CDR2 FQGNSA. The CDR3 runs 14 residues. CDR3 amino acids: CASSPGPAQNIQYF. CDR3 DNA: TGTGCCAGCAGCCCCGGCCCTGCACAAAACATTCAGTACTTC.

The sample holds a few counts of this clonotype. This sequence joins TRBV29-1 and TRBJ2-7, with 9 nucleotides matching TRBD2. Germline V gene data show CDR1 as SQVTM and CDR2 as ANQGSEA. V was clipped by 4 bases and J by 0 bases; unmatched bases: 1. The CDR3 extends over 13 amino acids. CDR3 loop: CSVGSGSSYEQYF. For the CDR3, the DNA is TGCAGCGTTGGTAGCGGGAGCTCCTACGAGCAGTACTTC.

The chain has TRBV6-5 and TRBJ2-1; D is ambiguous. The V end lost 1 base, the J end lost 7 bases, and 14 bases lay between the germline ends. The CDR3 runs to 15 residues. Germline values: CDR1 MNHEY, CDR2 SVGAGI. Here the CDR3 reads CASSYFPTTGNEQFF. In DNA form, the CDR3 reads TGTGCCAGCAGTTACTTCCCGACGACCGGAAATGAGCAGTTCTTC.

The rearrangement uses TRBV25-1 and TRBJ1-2; possibly TRBD1 for D (5 bases). Between the trimmed V and J ends, which lost 2 bases and 4 bases, there was a span of 11 bases. The length of the CDR3 is 14 residues. The germline V gene has CDR1 MGHDK and CDR2 SYGVNS. In DNA form, the CDR3 reads TGTGCCAGCAGTGAAGGACACAGGTTCTATGGCTACACCTTC. Residues: CASSEGHRFYGYTF.

In its sample, this clonotype was seen once. DNA for the CDR3: TGTGCCAGCACCTCAGGATCTATGAACACTGAAGCTTTCTTT. Translated, it gives CASTSGSMNTEAFF. This chain joins TRBV5-4 and TRBJ1-1; no reliable D call. V lost 6 bases, J lost 0 bases, and 12 bases lay in between. The CDR3 runs 14 residues. Germline-derived CDR1 and CDR2 are SGHNT and YYREEE (reference sequence).

The chain has TRBV4-3 and TRBJ2-2; 8 nucleotides align to TRBD1. CDR3 length: 17 residues. Germline assignment: CDR1 LGHNA and CDR2 YSLEER. The V and J ends lost 0 bases and 6 bases, in that order; junction bases with no gene match: 9. The CDR3 region has the DNA TGCGCCAGCAGCCAAGAGTATCGGGCAGGGGGCCCCGGGGAGCTGTTTTTT. Its translation: CASSQEYRAGGPGELFF.

The chain couples TRBV7-2 to TRBJ1-5; TRBD1 agrees at 7 bases. Germline V gene lookup returns CDR1 SGHTA and CDR2 FQGNSA. Trimming removed 4 bases from V and 6 bases from J; junction bases left unmatched: 6. The CDR3 covers 14 residues. For the CDR3, the DNA is TGTGCCAGCAGCTCAAACACAGGGGTTCAGCCCCAGCATTTT. Translating gives CASSSNTGVQPQHF.